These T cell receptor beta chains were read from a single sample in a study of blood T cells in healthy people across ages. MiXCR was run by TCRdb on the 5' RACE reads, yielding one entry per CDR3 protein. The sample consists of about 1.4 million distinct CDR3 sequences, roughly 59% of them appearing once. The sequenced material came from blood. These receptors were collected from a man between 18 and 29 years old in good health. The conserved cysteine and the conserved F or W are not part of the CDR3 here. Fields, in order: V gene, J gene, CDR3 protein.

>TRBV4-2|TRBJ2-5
ASSQETRSAYNEQY
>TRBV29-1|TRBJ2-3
SVRDALLPTDTQY
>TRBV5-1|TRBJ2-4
ASNNPGTGSNIQY
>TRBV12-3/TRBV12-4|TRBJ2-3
ASSPGLEPDTQY
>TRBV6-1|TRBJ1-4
ASSELTEEKLF
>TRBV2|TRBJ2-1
ASRVQGAYNEQF
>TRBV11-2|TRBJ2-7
ASSLVWGLEGYNEQY
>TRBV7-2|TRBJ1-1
ASSLLSGGRYGNTEAF
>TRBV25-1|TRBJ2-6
ASSEEGSGANVLT
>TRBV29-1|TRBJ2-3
SVEASTSGESDTQY
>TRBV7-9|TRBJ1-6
ASSHGAQGDNSPLH
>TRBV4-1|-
ASSQEGTAHEQY
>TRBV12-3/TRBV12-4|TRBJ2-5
ASSPLTSAPPHKGQY
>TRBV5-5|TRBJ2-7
ASTPSGDRVDEQY
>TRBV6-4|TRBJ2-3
ASSDSRDTDTQY
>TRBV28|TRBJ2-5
ATSGRETQY
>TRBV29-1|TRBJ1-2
SVIPGAYGYT
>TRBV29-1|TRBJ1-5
SVSRGLNQPQH
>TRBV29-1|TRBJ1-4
SVGGTDSEKLF